Below are 26 T cell receptor beta chains sequenced from a single sample in a study of cytomegalovirus exposure and HLA in healthy donors (TCRdb year 2017). Library construction relied on the immunoSEQ multiplex PCR assay. A mixture of 60 forward primers for TCR Vbeta segments and 13 reverse primers for TCR Jbeta segments was used in the multiplex PCR. Imported from immuneACCESS, the table was reduced by TCRdb to in-frame sequences with V and J called. These copies leave out some clones; in studies compared against another copy, an unresolved V gene accounts for under half, and the cause of the remainder is not known. Across this sample there are about 240,000 clones, with around four fifths seen only once. Jointly, the top ten make up approximately 0.49% of the sample. Sequences were obtained from PBMCs. These TCRs come from a boy between 10 and 17 years old in good health and CMV-seronegative.

This chain joins TRBV27 and TRBJ2-1; TRBD2 agrees at 8 bases. This CDR3 has 16 residues. From germline, CDR1 is MNHEY and CDR2 SMNVEV (reference sequence). The V segment lost 0 bases and the J segment 2 bases; nucleotides outside the gene matches: 3. The CDR3 nucleotides read TGTGCCAGCAGTTTATCTTGGCGGGGGGCCTACAATGAGCAGTTCTTC. Its protein is CASSLSWRGAYNEQFF.

This chain uses TRBV11-2 with TRBJ2-1; D may be TRBD2 (6 bases). The CDR3 length is 16 residues. Trimming left V 3 bases short and J 7 bases short, with 19 bases between. Germline-derived CDR1 and CDR2 are SGHAT and FQNNGV. In DNA form, the CDR3 reads TGTGCCAGCAGCTTTAGCCCGGGGCAGGGACTTAATGAGCAGTTCTTC. This translates into CASSFSPGQGLNEQFF.

The V gene is TRBV6-4, the J gene TRBJ2-1; 8 bases are shared with TRBD2. With V trimmed by 9 bases and J by 4 bases, 8 bases remained unmatched. The CDR3 covers 14 residues. Germline loops: CDR1 MRHNA, CDR2 SNTAGT. DNA for the CDR3: TGTGCCAGTTCCGAGCTAGCGGGTTACAATGAGCAGTTCTTC. Its translation is CASSELAGYNEQFF.

V usage is TRBV2 and J usage is TRBJ2-7; D is unclear. Per germline, CDR1 SNHLY and CDR2 FYNNEI. The CDR3 sequence is 11 residues long. V was trimmed by 6 bases and J by 4 bases, leaving 7 bases between them. Here the CDR3 reads CASRAHYEQYF. The CDR3 DNA sequence: TGTGCCAGCAGGGCTCATTACGAGCAGTACTTC.

The chain has TRBV25-1 and TRBJ2-4; 10 nucleotides align to TRBD1. The CDR3 loop spans 14 amino acids. V lost 8 bases to trimming and J lost 9 bases; unmatched junction nucleotides: 10. Germline values: CDR1 MGHDK, CDR2 SYGVNS. The CDR3 DNA reads as TGTGCCAGCGATCGGACAGGGGGAATGTTCATTCAGTACTTC. This codes for CASDRTGGMFIQYF. The variable domain in full, with the rest retrieved from reference TRBV25-1 and TRBJ2-4, is EADIYQTPRYLVIGTGKKITLECSQTMGHDKMYWYQQDPGMELHLIHYSYGVNSTEKGDLSSESTVSRIRTEHFPLTLESARPSHTSQYLCASDRTGGMFIQYFGAGTRLSVL.

This clone showed up just once. The rearrangement joins TRBV6-6 to TRBJ2-1, with 9 bases lining up with TRBD2. V lost 6 bases, J lost 7 bases, and 7 bases stayed unmatched. This CDR3 region has 14 residues. CDR1 is MNHNY and CDR2 is SVGAGI in the germline V gene (reference sequence). The CDR3 spells CASRPGLALNEQFF. The DNA of the CDR3 is TGTGCCAGCAGACCGGGACTAGCTCTGAATGAGCAGTTCTTC.

The chain uses TRBV28 and TRBJ1-6, with TRBD1 matching over 8 bases. Germline V gene data show CDR1 as MDHEN and CDR2 as SYDVKM. The CDR3 is made up of 15 amino acids. The V and J ends lost 5 bases and 13 bases, in that order; junction bases with no gene match: 13. The CDR3 loop reads CASSTPSGTGLPLHF. The CDR3 bases are TGTGCCAGCAGTACGCCCTCCGGGACAGGTCTTCCCCTCCACTTT.

The gene calls are TRBV7-3 and TRBJ2-1; possible D gene TRBD2, 5 bases. V lost 5 bases and J lost 9, with 20 bases in between. The CDR3 length is 15 residues. CDR1 is SGHTA and CDR2 is FQGTGA in the germline V gene. The CDR3 region is CASSLRSAGEGEQFF. CDR3 bases: TGTGCCAGCAGCCTCCGCTCCGCCGGGGAAGGTGAGCAGTTCTTC.

The rearrangement links TRBV27 to TRBJ2-1; 10 bases map to TRBD1. Germline lookup yields CDR1 MNHEY and CDR2 SMNVEV (reference sequence). V lost 5 bases to trimming and J lost 5 bases; unmatched junction nucleotides: 9. The CDR3 totals 16 residues. For the CDR3, the DNA is TGTGCCAGCAGTCCCCTTAGGGACAGGGGAGACAATGAGCAGTTCTTC. This sequence encodes CASSPLRDRGDNEQFF.

The chain carries TRBV5-5 and TRBJ1-2; 7 positions match TRBD1. In germline, CDR1 is SGHKS, CDR2 YYEKEE (reference sequence). V was clipped by 0 bases and J by 3 bases; unmatched bases: 5. The CDR3 length is 15 residues. The CDR3 region is CASSLDRDRDYGYTF. As DNA, the CDR3 is TGTGCCAGCAGCTTGGATCGGGACAGAGACTATGGCTACACCTTC.

The genes are TRBV10-3 and TRBJ2-7; no reliable D call. Deletions cut 0 bases from V and 5 bases from J, with 14 bases between. This CDR3 has 15 residues. Germline assignment: CDR1 ENHRY and CDR2 SYGVKD. The CDR3 loop reads CAISESRVQSNEQYF. CDR3 nucleotides: TGTGCCATCAGTGAGTCACGGGTTCAGTCCAACGAGCAGTACTTC.

This chain joins TRBV7-9 and TRBJ2-6; D remains unclear. V was shortened by 1 base and J by 0 bases, with 10 bases between the two germline ends. This CDR3 contains 17 residues. Per germline, CDR1 SEHNR and CDR2 FQNEAQ (reference sequence). The DNA of the CDR3 is TGTGCCAGCAGCTTAGTGGCAACCCCCTCTGGGGCCAACGTCCTGACTTTC. This sequence encodes CASSLVATPSGANVLTF.

This clone has just a few counts. This chain joins TRBV30 and TRBJ2-1, with 8 bases identical to TRBD2. Looked up from germline, CDR1 is GTSNPN and CDR2 is SVGIG (reference sequence). This CDR3 is built from 19 residues. V lost 8 bases to trimming and J lost 0 bases; unmatched junction nucleotides: 21. This chain's CDR3 is CARGGWRKSGGGSYNEQFF. The CDR3 DNA is TGTGCCCGCGGGGGGTGGCGAAAGAGTGGAGGGGGCTCCTACAATGAGCAGTTCTTC.

V usage is TRBV4-1 and J usage is TRBJ2-5; 10 bases map to TRBD2. Looked up from germline, CDR1 is MGHRA and CDR2 is YSYEKL. CDR3 length: 16 residues. V shed 4 bases and J 4 bases; nucleotides not matched to a gene: 9. The CDR3 DNA follows: TGCGCCAGCAGCCGTGGGACTAGCGTAGTGGTAGAGACCCAGTACTTC. Residues: CASSRGTSVVVETQYF.

DNA for the CDR3: TGTGCCAGCTCACCACGGGGAGCGGAGAACAATGAGCAGTTCTTC. Amino acid sequence: CASSPRGAENNEQFF. The chain employs TRBV18 and TRBJ2-1, with a weak D call TRBD2 (5 bases). Germline CDR1 is KGHSH and CDR2 is LQKENI. The CDR3 is 15 residues long. With 1 base removed from V and 5 bases from J, the gap between germline ends came to 12 bases. The full variable domain, completed using reference TRBV18 and TRBJ2-1, is NAGVMQNPRHLVRRRGQEARLRCSPMKGHSHVYWYRQLPEEGLKFMVYLQKENIIDESGMPKERFSAEFPKEGPSILRIQQVVRGDSAAYFCASSPRGAENNEQFFGPGTRLTVL.

In its sample, this clone was seen once. J is TRBJ1-2 and V is TRBV5-8; no clear D gene. CDR3 length: 12 residues. Trimming shortened V by 8 bases and J by 5 bases, and 13 bases separated the two germline ends. Per the germline V gene, CDR1 is SGHTS and CDR2 is YDEGEE. The CDR3, as DNA: TGTGCCAGAGTGGGCAGGACTTATGGCTACACCTTC. Translating gives CARVGRTYGYTF.

The chain joins TRBV6-6 to TRBJ2-5, with D unclear. Trimming shortened V by 6 bases and J by 6 bases, and 14 bases separated the two germline ends. The CDR3 covers 13 residues. Germline CDR1 reads MNHNY; CDR2 reads SVGAGI (reference sequence). The CDR3 reads CASSDINKQTQYF. The CDR3, as DNA: TGTGCCAGCAGCGACATCAATAAACAGACCCAGTACTTC.

The V call is TRBV11-2, the J call TRBJ2-7, with TRBD2 matching over 7 bases. The CDR3 runs 17 residues. The J segment lost 4 bases and the V segment lost 1 base, leaving 13 bases of the junction unmatched. CDR1 is SGHAT, CDR2 FQNNGV, per germline. The CDR3 spells CASSLVSGGAEVYEQYF. The CDR3 nucleotides read TGTGCCAGCAGCTTAGTATCGGGAGGCGCAGAAGTGTACGAGCAGTACTTC.

There are a few counts of this clone. The chain couples TRBV29-1 to TRBJ2-1, with 8 bases that match TRBD1. Trimming removed 7 bases from V and 8 bases from J; junction bases left unmatched: 7. This CDR3 region has 12 residues. The V gene's germline CDR1 is SQVTM and CDR2 ANQGSEA. The CDR3 loop reads CSGDRGVDEQFF. The CDR3 nucleotides read TGCAGCGGTGACAGGGGAGTCGATGAGCAGTTCTTC.

This chain links TRBV30 with TRBJ2-7, with a weak D call TRBD1 (6 bases). From germline, CDR1 is GTSNPN and CDR2 SVGIG (reference sequence). This CDR3 is built from 16 residues. Deletions cut 1 base from V and 3 bases from J, with 19 bases between. CDR3 bases: TGTGCCTGGAGTGGTCCCGGGACACATAAGCACTACGAGCAGTACTTC. This gives the protein CAWSGPGTHKHYEQYF.

This chain joins TRBV6-5 and TRBJ1-1; 11 positions match TRBD1. The CDR3 has 14 amino acids. From germline, CDR1 is MNHEY and CDR2 SVGAGI. With V trimmed by 5 bases and J by 4 bases, 3 bases remained unmatched. For the CDR3, the DNA is TGTGCCAGCAGTCGCGGGACAGGGGGCACTGAAGCTTTCTTT. This sequence encodes CASSRGTGGTEAFF.

Comments on this clone: At one end, the junction sequence differs from germline, possibly due to a read error. The chain employs TRBV9 and TRBJ2-4; 9 bases are a match to TRBD1. There are 15 residues in the CDR3. Germline values: CDR1 SGDLS, CDR2 YYNGEE. The CDR3 spells CASGVDGTGPDIQYF. The CDR3 nucleotides read TGTGCCAGCGGCGTAGATGGGACAGGGCCGGACATTCAGTACTTC. Supplemented by reference TRBV9 and TRBJ2-4, the full variable domain reads DSGVTQTPKHLITATGQRVTLRCSPRSGDLSVYWYQQSLDQGLQFLIQYYNGEERAKGNILERFSAQQFPDLHSELNLSSLELGDSALYFCASGVDGTGPDIQYFGAGTRLSVL.

In this sample, this clone turned up once. The J gene is TRBJ2-2, the V gene TRBV5-4; 9 bases fit TRBD1. CDR3 size: 16 residues. The V and J ends lost 4 bases and 2 bases, in that order; junction bases with no gene match: 6. From germline, CDR1 is SGHNT and CDR2 YYREEE (reference sequence). The CDR3 is CASSVGTGPNTGELFF. CDR3 bases: TGTGCCAGCAGCGTGGGGACAGGGCCCAACACCGGGGAGCTGTTTTTT.

The V gene is TRBV1, the J gene TRBJ1-2; TRBD1 is the table's D call, not checked against the DNA. TRBV1 is a pseudogene segment. The CDR3 totals 12 residues. DNA for the CDR3: TGCACCGGCGGCTATTCACAGGGATTGATCACCTTC. Translating it yields CTGGYSQGLITF.

This clone was seen a single time. This chain joins TRBV14 and TRBJ1-1, with D unresolved. Trimming cost V 3 bases and J 6 bases, with 11 bases left between them. The CDR3 sequence is 13 residues long. The germline V gene encodes CDR1 SGHDN and CDR2 FVKESK. The CDR3: CASSHLNSPEAFF. The CDR3, as DNA: TGTGCCAGCAGCCACTTGAACAGTCCTGAAGCTTTCTTT.

CDR3 sequence (DNA): TGTGCCAGCAGTTACTCGGGGACTAGCGGGGTCACCCAGTACTTC. The encoded protein is CASSYSGTSGVTQYF. The rearrangement joins TRBV6-5 to TRBJ2-5, with 13 bases aligning to TRBD2. The CDR3 has 15 residues. Germline trimming cut 0 bases from V and 8 bases from J; bases unmatched to any gene: 3. CDR1 is MNHEY and CDR2 is SVGAGI in the germline V gene.